A single sample is the source of the 29 T cell receptor beta chains below, sequenced in a study of shared clonotypes between healthy human individuals. TCRdb's copy holds only in-frame clones and misses some; the assay was immunoSEQ multiplex PCR. This table has roughly 2.4 million clones, almost 96% appearing once. Sequenced material: naive CD4+ T cells sorted from blood. Noted subset: CD45RA+ positively selected. These receptors originate from a man aged 18 to 35 in good health.

This clone has only one observation. Other DNA sequences from this sample encode an identical CDR3 as well. The chain carries TRBV6-5 and TRBJ2-7; possibly TRBD2 for D (5 bases). From germline, CDR1 is MNHEY and CDR2 SVGAGI. The V and J ends lost 0 bases and 0 bases respectively, with 6 bases between them. The CDR3 contains 14 residues. The CDR3 is CASSYSGSSYEQYF. In DNA form, the CDR3 reads TGTGCCAGCAGTTACTCGGGGAGCTCCTACGAGCAGTACTTC.

The J gene is TRBJ2-7, the V gene TRBV2; TRBD1 aligns across 8 bases. The CDR3 has 14 amino acids. After removal of 6 bases from V and 6 bases from J, the junction contained 10 bases not matched to a gene. The germline gives CDR1 SNHLY, CDR2 FYNNEI. CDR3 sequence (DNA): TGTGCCAGCAGAGCGGACAGGGTCGGCCTCGAGCAGTACTTC. Residues: CASRADRVGLEQYF.

This sequence joins TRBV7-9 and TRBJ1-4; 9 nucleotides align to TRBD1. CDR1 is SEHNR and CDR2 is FQNEAQ in the germline V gene (reference sequence). There are 17 residues in the CDR3. J gave up 7 bases and V 2 bases, and 11 bases lay outside the gene matches. CDR3 sequence: CASSLRAAGTGSEKLFF. DNA of the CDR3: TGTGCCAGCAGCTTAAGGGCCGCCGGGACAGGGAGTGAAAAACTGTTTTTT.

The rearrangement uses TRBV5-1 and TRBJ1-1; no clear D gene. This CDR3 has 14 amino acids. The germline CDR1 and CDR2 sequences are SGHRS and YFSETQ. Trimming took off 0 bases at V and 1 base at J, with 7 bases between the two ends. CDR3 sequence: CASSLGYTNTEAFF. CDR3 nucleotides: TGCGCCAGCAGCTTGGGGTATACGAACACTGAAGCTTTCTTT.

As concerns this clone: Different DNA sequences within this sample yield the same CDR3. V usage is TRBV5-1 and J usage is TRBJ2-2; possible D gene TRBD1, 6 bases. The CDR3 length is 15 residues. Per germline, CDR1 SGHRS and CDR2 YFSETQ. The V end was cut by 0 bases, the J end by 5 bases, with 11 bases between. CDR3 in DNA: TGCGCCAGCAGCTTGGCAGACAGGAATACCGGGGAGCTGTTTTTT. Translated, it gives CASSLADRNTGELFF.

V usage is TRBV2 and J usage is TRBJ1-2, with D hard to call. Deletions cut 6 bases from V and 8 bases from J, with 16 bases between. Germline V gives CDR1 SNHLY, CDR2 FYNNEI. CDR3 size: 13 residues. CDR3 DNA sequence: TGTGCCAGCAGGGAGAGGGAAGACTTCGGCTACACCTTC. It specifies CASREREDFGYTF.

The chain uses TRBV7-9 and TRBJ2-3, with 7 bases matching TRBD1. CDR3 length: 14 residues. Germline CDR1 SEHNR, CDR2 FQNEAQ (reference sequence). J gave up 5 bases and V 1 base, and 3 bases lay outside the gene matches. The CDR3 spells CASSLGAGGDTQYF. In DNA form, the CDR3 reads TGTGCCAGCAGCTTAGGGGCAGGGGGAGATACGCAGTATTTT. The whole variable domain, remainder taken from reference TRBV7-9 and TRBJ2-3, is DTGVSQNPRHKITKRGQNVTFRCDPISEHNRLYWYRQTLGQGPEFLTYFQNEAQLEKSRLLSDRFSAERPKGSFSTLEIQRTEQGDSAMYLCASSLGAGGDTQYFGPGTRLTVL.

The CDR3 spells CASSYSMAVSGNTIYF. The CDR3 nucleotides are TGTGCCAGCAGTTACTCGATGGCAGTCTCTGGAAACACCATATATTTT. This chain connects TRBV6-5 to TRBJ1-3; D unclear. CDR3 length: 16 amino acids. CDR1 is MNHEY, CDR2 SVGAGI, per germline. Trimming stripped 0 bases from V and 0 bases from J, with 9 bases between.

The V gene is TRBV5-1, the J gene TRBJ1-1; D is uncertain. There are 13 residues in the CDR3. Trimming shortened V by 0 bases and J by 4 bases, and 7 bases separated the two germline ends. Germline assignment: CDR1 SGHRS and CDR2 YFSETQ. The CDR3 here is CASSLELITEAFF. CDR3 sequence (DNA): TGCGCCAGCAGCTTGGAACTCATCACTGAAGCTTTCTTT.

CDR3 coding DNA: TGTGCCAGCAGCTTAGATCGAGCGGGAGTGGAGACCCAGTACTTC. As protein: CASSLDRAGVETQYF. The chain links TRBV5-6 to TRBJ2-5, with 8 bases lining up with TRBD2. The CDR3 has 15 residues. After removal of 2 bases from V and 5 bases from J, the junction contained 8 bases not matched to a gene. CDR1 SGHDT and CDR2 YYEEEE come from the germline V gene.

The V gene is TRBV27, the J gene TRBJ2-2; the match to TRBD2 covers 8 bases. CDR1 MNHEY and CDR2 SMNVEV come from the germline V gene (reference sequence). This CDR3 has 15 residues. J lost 3 bases, V lost 6 bases, and 6 bases had no gene match. The CDR3 DNA reads as TGTGCCAGCAGGGTTCGGGGGGGCGACACCGGGGAGCTGTTTTTT. This codes for CASRVRGGDTGELFF.

This clone was recorded once. The rearrangement uses TRBV18 and TRBJ2-2; the D is unclear. The CDR3 totals 14 residues. Germline CDR1 is KGHSH and CDR2 is LQKENI. Trimming pared 3 bases from V and 3 bases from J, leaving 8 bases between. For the CDR3, the DNA is TGTGCCAGCTCACCGGTTTCCTACACCGGGGAGCTGTTTTTT. Translated, it gives CASSPVSYTGELFF.

The J gene is TRBJ2-7, the V gene TRBV2; tentatively, D is TRBD1 (5 bases). CDR1 and CDR2 from the germline V gene are SNHLY and FYNNEI. V was cut by 6 bases and J by 2 bases, with 11 bases left in between. The CDR3 length is 13 residues. CDR3 amino acids: CASRMTATYEQYF. The CDR3 region has the DNA TGTGCCAGCAGGATGACAGCAACCTACGAGCAGTACTTC.

The chain combines TRBV10-2 with TRBJ2-7; TRBD2 matches 9 bases. The germline V gene has CDR1 WSHSY and CDR2 SAAADI. The ends lost 8 bases at V and 0 bases at J; junction bases unmatched: 5. The CDR3 runs to 14 residues. This CDR3 is CASAAGGNSYEQYF. For the CDR3, the DNA is TGCGCCAGCGCAGCGGGAGGCAACTCCTACGAGCAGTACTTC.

The rearrangement joins TRBV7-2 to TRBJ1-5; D is possibly TRBD1 (5 bases). CDR3 length: 14 residues. V was cut by 4 bases and J by 6 bases, with 13 bases left in between. The germline V gene encodes CDR1 SGHTA and CDR2 FQGNSA. The CDR3 loop reads CASSWGGGTQPQHF. The CDR3 DNA follows: TGTGCCAGCAGCTGGGGGGGAGGAACTCAGCCCCAGCATTTT.

The genes are TRBV2 and TRBJ1-1; D is unclear. Trimming took off 6 bases at V and 1 base at J, with 9 bases between the two ends. The CDR3 extends over 13 amino acids. Germline V CDR1 and CDR2: SNHLY, FYNNEI. CDR3 in DNA: TGTGCCAGCAGCCCCACACGGAACACTGAAGCTTTCTTT. This encodes CASSPTRNTEAFF.

The V call is TRBV6-5, the J call TRBJ2-1; the match to TRBD1 covers 8 bases. CDR1 MNHEY and CDR2 SVGAGI come from the germline V gene. V dropped 4 bases and J dropped 3; count of bases not matched to a gene: 5. CDR3 length: 15 residues. CDR3 region: CASSSDRGGYNEQFF. CDR3 in DNA: TGTGCCAGCAGTTCCGACAGGGGAGGCTACAATGAGCAGTTCTTC.

A note on this clone: At the DNA level, this CDR3 is encoded by other sequences in the same sample as well. The chain is built from TRBV4-3 and TRBJ2-7; 12 nucleotides match TRBD2. Germline lookup yields CDR1 LGHNA and CDR2 YSLEER. Unmatched junction bases numbered 4, after V lost 0 bases and J lost 4 bases. The CDR3 is 16 residues long. Here the CDR3 DNA reads TGCGCCAGCAGCCAAGAGACTAGCGGGAGCAGTTACGAGCAGTACTTC. Translated, it gives CASSQETSGSSYEQYF.

The chain has TRBV7-9 and TRBJ1-1; TRBD1 agrees at 7 bases. In germline, CDR1 is SEHNR, CDR2 FQNEAQ (reference sequence). The junction had 10 bases not matched to a gene; V was cut back by 5 bases and J by 4 bases. The CDR3 has 15 amino acids. CDR3: CASSLRTGGGTEAFF. CDR3 nucleotide sequence: TGTGCCAGCAGCCTTCGGACAGGAGGAGGCACTGAAGCTTTCTTT.

This clone was seen just once. The V call is TRBV28, the J call TRBJ2-7, with a weak D call TRBD2 (5 bases). The CDR3 sequence is 13 residues long. The V and J ends lost 9 bases and 3 bases respectively, with 15 bases between them. Germline lookup yields CDR1 MDHEN and CDR2 SYDVKM. Written as DNA, the CDR3 is TGTGCCAGTAGGAGGACGGCGGGCTACGAGCAGTACTTC. It translates to CASRRTAGYEQYF.

The rearrangement joins TRBV10-3 to TRBJ2-2; 7 bases are shared with TRBD1. With V trimmed by 2 bases and J by 6 bases, 6 bases remained unmatched. Germline V gives CDR1 ENHRY, CDR2 SYGVKD. The CDR3 sequence is 15 residues long. The CDR3 spells CAISEDGTASGELFF. CDR3 in DNA: TGTGCCATCAGTGAGGACGGGACAGCCTCCGGGGAGCTGTTTTTT.

The V gene is TRBV7-2, the J gene TRBJ2-2; TRBD2 might be the D (5 bases). CDR1 and CDR2 (germline): SGHTA, FQGNSA. The CDR3 is 15 amino acids. V was cut by 5 bases and J by 2 bases, with 12 bases left in between. In nucleotides, the CDR3 is TGTGCCAGCAGCCCGCCTTGGACTAACACCGGGGAGCTGTTTTTT. This encodes CASSPPWTNTGELFF.

This chain joins TRBV7-8 and TRBJ2-1; 8 bases align to TRBD2. V lost 1 base to trimming and J lost 4 bases; unmatched junction nucleotides: 9. This CDR3 comprises 17 residues. The germline V gene encodes CDR1 SGHVS and CDR2 FQNEAQ. The DNA of the CDR3 is TGTGCCAGCAGCTTAGGGCAGGGCGGGAGGAAATACAATGAGCAGTTCTTC. Translating gives CASSLGQGGRKYNEQFF.

A remark on this clone: The identical CDR3 is also encoded by other nucleotide sequences in the sample. The chain employs TRBV5-4 and TRBJ1-2; D is perhaps TRBD1 (5 bases). This CDR3 spans 13 amino acids. V dropped 0 bases and J dropped 4 bases, with 7 bases sitting between them. Per germline, CDR1 SGHNT and CDR2 YYREEE (reference sequence). The CDR3 sequence is CASSLAGGYGYTF. The CDR3 DNA is TGTGCCAGCAGCTTGGCCGGGGGCTATGGCTACACCTTC.

The V gene is TRBV25-1, the J gene TRBJ2-7, with 9 bases fitting TRBD1. Germline V lookup: CDR1 MGHDK, CDR2 SYGVNS. The length of the CDR3 is 14 residues. Unmatched junction bases numbered 7, after V lost 9 bases and J lost 1 base. The CDR3, as DNA: TGTGCCAGTGGACAGGGGACCTTATCCTACGAGCAGTACTTC. Translated: CASGQGTLSYEQYF.

The V gene is TRBV5-8, the J gene TRBJ2-7; 10 bases are a match to TRBD1. With V trimmed by 2 bases and J by 1 base, 3 bases remained unmatched. Germline CDR1 is SGHTS and CDR2 is YDEGEE. The CDR3 spans 15 residues. The chain's CDR3 is CASSFRTGGSYEQYF. As DNA, the CDR3 is TGTGCCAGCAGCTTTCGGACAGGGGGGTCCTACGAGCAGTACTTC. The variable domain in full, completed from reference TRBV5-8 and TRBJ2-7, reads EAGVTQSPTHLIKTRGQQATLRCSPISGHTSVYWYQQALGLGLQFLLWYDEGEERNRGNFPPRFSGRQFPNYSSELNVNALELEDSALYLCASSFRTGGSYEQYFGPGTRLTVT.

This chain joins TRBV7-2 and TRBJ1-3, with D possibly matching TRBD1 (6 bases). V shed 3 bases and J shed 3 bases, with 12 bases lying between them. CDR1 and CDR2 from the germline V gene are SGHTA and FQGNSA. The CDR3 runs to 15 residues. CDR3 in DNA: TGTGCCAGCAGCTTTACAGGGTTAGGTGGAAACACCATATATTTT. This encodes CASSFTGLGGNTIYF.

The rearrangement links TRBV4-1 to TRBJ1-5; 10 bases match TRBD1. V lost 3 bases and J lost 7; bases outside the gene matches: 12. Germline V gene sequence: CDR1 MGHRA, CDR2 YSYEKL. The CDR3 covers 17 residues. The CDR3 loop reads CASSQGTGVSLSQPQHF. The CDR3 DNA reads as TGCGCCAGCAGCCAGGGGACAGGGGTCTCTTTGAGCCAGCCCCAGCATTTT.

This sequence joins TRBV7-9 and TRBJ1-3; D ambiguous. V shed 3 bases and J shed 2 bases, with 8 bases lying between them. Per germline, CDR1 SEHNR and CDR2 FQNEAQ (reference sequence). The CDR3 length is 14 residues. This CDR3 reads CASSFGSTGNTIYF. The CDR3 DNA follows: TGTGCCAGCAGCTTCGGGTCTACTGGAAACACCATATATTTT.